This is a list of T cell receptor beta chains from one sample in a study of blood T cells in healthy people across ages. TCRdb itself ran the 5' RACE reads through MiXCR, one entry per CDR3 protein. The profile shows some 1.7 million distinct CDR3 sequences, approximately 28% of them singletons. Sequencing was performed on blood. The receptors were gathered from a woman in her twenties or thirties in good health. Each CDR3 is given with its conserved first and last residue. The order of the fields is V gene, CDR3 protein.

v_call: TRBV20-1; cdr3_aa: CSARKSAGWDTEAFF
v_call: TRBV30; cdr3_aa: CAWGAVATGEQFF
v_call: TRBV4-1; cdr3_aa: CASRDQPATNEKLFF
v_call: TRBV2; cdr3_aa: CASRDDRDGYTF
v_call: TRBV29-1; cdr3_aa: CSVEGSAGGGEQYF
v_call: TRBV5-6; cdr3_aa: CASSLRGGGLETQYF
v_call: TRBV6-6; cdr3_aa: CASGREKDTEAFF
v_call: TRBV12-3/TRBV12-4; cdr3_aa: CASSPAHKQYF
v_call: TRBV12-3/TRBV12-4; cdr3_aa: CASRVGGLNTGELFF
v_call: TRBV20-1; cdr3_aa: CSARSVSRGTEAFF
v_call: TRBV11-1; cdr3_aa: CASSWTRGGETQYF
v_call: TRBV11-2; cdr3_aa: CASGPDPNIQYF
v_call: TRBV6-6; cdr3_aa: CASSYRYPGQGTDTQYF
v_call: TRBV12-3/TRBV12-4; cdr3_aa: CASSFGGGAGKNIQYF
v_call: TRBV3-1; cdr3_aa: CASSQLEGSYGYTF
v_call: TRBV20-1; cdr3_aa: CSAPTSEFGELFF
v_call: TRBV9; cdr3_aa: CVSSKRTGRVEETQYF
v_call: TRBV12-3/TRBV12-4; cdr3_aa: CASRGQGGGNSPLHF
v_call: TRBV6-6; cdr3_aa: CASKASGETQYF
v_call: TRBV9; cdr3_aa: CASSPLNSGGALEQYF
v_call: TRBV3-1; cdr3_aa: CASSLGPPGQGYNEQFF
v_call: TRBV10-3; cdr3_aa: CAIRGEFGGNSPLHF
v_call: TRBV7-6; cdr3_aa: CVSSPGQVPSYEQFF
v_call: TRBV12-3/TRBV12-4; cdr3_aa: CASSLRRPGYSNQPQHF
v_call: TRBV29-1; cdr3_aa: CSVCTFAGSTYEQYF
v_call: TRBV11-2; cdr3_aa: CASSPQGDYNYGYTF
v_call: TRBV29-1; cdr3_aa: CSVNTDTQYF
v_call: TRBV3-1; cdr3_aa: CASSDRLAGALNEQFF
v_call: TRBV10-1; cdr3_aa: CASSVQRGTGIYEQYF
v_call: TRBV11-2; cdr3_aa: CASSLVQGGPMNTEAFF
v_call: TRBV20-1; cdr3_aa: CSARRTQVDSQPQHF
v_call: TRBV18; cdr3_aa: CASSPPGQFDYEQYF
v_call: TRBV6-6; cdr3_aa: CASTMRGAGNTIYF
v_call: TRBV6-5; cdr3_aa: CASSWDRVSYGYTF
v_call: TRBV20-1; cdr3_aa: CSAYPGGSVETQYF
v_call: TRBV12-5; cdr3_aa: CASGLGQGFSPLHF
v_call: TRBV12-5; cdr3_aa: CASGPDGRTNEKLFF
v_call: TRBV3-1; cdr3_aa: CASSQSRIQQYF
v_call: TRBV7-3; cdr3_aa: CASSLGKEETQYF
v_call: TRBV24-1; cdr3_aa: CATSGPGGTGELFF
v_call: TRBV5-5; cdr3_aa: CASSVTASGTYEQYF
v_call: TRBV14; cdr3_aa: CASSRGDLQGKETQYF